This TCR beta chain appears in the sequencing data of a study of OX40 agonist ivuxolimab in advanced cancers. Study-level background: Patients in dose escalation had liver, melanoma, kidney or head and neck cancers. Prior anti-PD-1, anti-PD-L1 or anti-CTLA-4 therapy was allowed; around 43% had some.

Some clones are missing from TCRdb's copy, which holds only in-frame ones; the method was immunoSEQ multiplex PCR. The sample carries some 97,000 clones, 91% recorded once. Germline V gene data show CDR1 as LNHDA and CDR2 as SQIVND (reference sequence). The CDR3 length is 17 residues. V was cut by 3 bases and J by 0 bases, with 14 bases left in between. Turning to this clone: Its specificity is not known.

Study results and limitations: Part of the nonresponder group also had normalized T-cell clonal expansion that was low.

This clonotype was sampled from an adult with an advanced solid tumor such as melanoma, head and neck, liver or kidney cancer. The sample consisted of CD4+ or CD8+ T cells sorted from blood, taken in a trial of the OX40 agonist ivuxolimab. The J gene is TRBJ2-2, the V gene TRBV19, with a possible D match to TRBD2 (6 bases). DNA for the CDR3: TGTGCCAGTAGTATTTGGGGAGGATCCGCGAACACCGGGGAGCTGTTTTTT. Protein sequence: CASSIWGGSANTGELFF.